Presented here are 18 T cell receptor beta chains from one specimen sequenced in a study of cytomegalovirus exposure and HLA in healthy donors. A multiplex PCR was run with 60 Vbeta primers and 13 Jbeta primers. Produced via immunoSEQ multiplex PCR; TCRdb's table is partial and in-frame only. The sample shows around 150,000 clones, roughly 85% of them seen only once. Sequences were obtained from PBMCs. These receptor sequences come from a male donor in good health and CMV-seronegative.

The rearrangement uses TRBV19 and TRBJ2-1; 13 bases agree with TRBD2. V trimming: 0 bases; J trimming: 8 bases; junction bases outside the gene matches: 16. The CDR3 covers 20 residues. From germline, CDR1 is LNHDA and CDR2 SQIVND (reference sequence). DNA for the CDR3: TGTGCCAGTAGTATAGATACACTAGCGGGAGGGGGGCCGATTGTGGATGAGCAGTTCTTC. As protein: CASSIDTLAGGGPIVDEQFF.

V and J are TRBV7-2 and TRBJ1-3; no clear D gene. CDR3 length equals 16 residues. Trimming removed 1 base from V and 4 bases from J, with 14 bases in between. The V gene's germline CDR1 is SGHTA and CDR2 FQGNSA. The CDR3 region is CASSLEPPLRGNTIYF. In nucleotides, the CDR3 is TGTGCCAGCAGCTTAGAACCTCCCTTGAGGGGAAACACCATATATTTT.

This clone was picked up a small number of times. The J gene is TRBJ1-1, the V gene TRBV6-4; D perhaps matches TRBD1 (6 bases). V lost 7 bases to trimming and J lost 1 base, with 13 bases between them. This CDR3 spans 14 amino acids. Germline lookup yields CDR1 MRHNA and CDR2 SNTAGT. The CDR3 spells CASTPGVGNTEAFF. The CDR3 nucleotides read TGTGCCAGCACCCCAGGGGTGGGGAACACTGAAGCTTTCTTT.

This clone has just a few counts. CDR3 DNA: TGTGCCAGCAGCCAAGAGATTTTACTCCCCGGTACAGCGGGGGGGCAAGAGACCCAGTACTTC. Protein sequence: CASSQEILLPGTAGGQETQYF. This chain joins TRBV4-2 and TRBJ2-5, with 10 bases fitting TRBD2. This CDR3 spans 21 amino acids. CDR1 and CDR2 from the germline V gene are LGHNA and YNFKEQ. V trimming: 0 bases; J trimming: 2 bases; junction bases outside the gene matches: 18.

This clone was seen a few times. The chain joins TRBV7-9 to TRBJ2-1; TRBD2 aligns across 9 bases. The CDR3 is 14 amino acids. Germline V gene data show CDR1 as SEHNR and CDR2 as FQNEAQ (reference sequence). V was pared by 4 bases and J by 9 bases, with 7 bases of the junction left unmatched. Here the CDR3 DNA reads TGTGCCAGCAGCTGGAGCGGGGGGTGGGGTGAGCAGTTCTTC. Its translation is CASSWSGGWGEQFF.

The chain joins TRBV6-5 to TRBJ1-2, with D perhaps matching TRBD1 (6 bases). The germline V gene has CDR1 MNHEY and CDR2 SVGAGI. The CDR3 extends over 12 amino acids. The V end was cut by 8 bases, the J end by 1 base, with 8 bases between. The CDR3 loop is CASGGRNYGYTF. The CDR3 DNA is TGTGCCAGCGGGGGCCGTAACTATGGCTACACCTTC.

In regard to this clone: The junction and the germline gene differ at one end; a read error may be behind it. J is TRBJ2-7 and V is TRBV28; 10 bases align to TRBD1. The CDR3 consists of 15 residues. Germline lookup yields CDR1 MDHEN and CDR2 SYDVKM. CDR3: CVSSARDRGAYEQYF. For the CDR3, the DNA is TGTGTCAGCAGTGCTAGGGACAGGGGAGCCTACGAGCAGTACTTC.

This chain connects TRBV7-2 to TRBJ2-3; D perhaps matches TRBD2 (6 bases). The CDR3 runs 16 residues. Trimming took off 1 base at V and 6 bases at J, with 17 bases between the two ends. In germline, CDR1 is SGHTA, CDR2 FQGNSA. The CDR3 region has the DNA TGTGCCAGCAGCTTAGACAGCCACGCTCGGGGGGATACGCAGTATTTT. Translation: CASSLDSHARGDTQYF.

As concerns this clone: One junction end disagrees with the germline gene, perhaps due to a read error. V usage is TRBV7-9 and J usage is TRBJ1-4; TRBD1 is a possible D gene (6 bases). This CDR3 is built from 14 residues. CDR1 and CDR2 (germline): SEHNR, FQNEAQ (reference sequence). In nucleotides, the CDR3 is TGTTCCAGCAGCTCTGTGGGGGCAAATGAAAAACTGTTTTTT. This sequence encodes CSSSSVGANEKLFF.

Here the CDR3 DNA reads TGTGCCAGCAGCTTGGGACAATACAATGAGCAGTTCTTC. It codes for CASSLGQYNEQFF. V usage is TRBV7-3 and J usage is TRBJ2-1; D is perhaps TRBD1 (6 bases). Between the trimmed V and J ends, which lost 3 bases and 4 bases, there was a span of 7 bases. CDR1 is SGHTA and CDR2 is FQGTGA in the germline V gene. CDR3 length: 13 residues.

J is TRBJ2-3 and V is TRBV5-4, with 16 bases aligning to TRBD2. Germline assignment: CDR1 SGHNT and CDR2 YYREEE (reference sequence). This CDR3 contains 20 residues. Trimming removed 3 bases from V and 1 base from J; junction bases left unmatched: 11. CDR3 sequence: CASSSPGLAGGRSGTDTQYF. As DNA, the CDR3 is TGTGCCAGCAGCTCCCCGGGACTAGCGGGGGGGAGGAGCGGCACAGATACGCAGTATTTT. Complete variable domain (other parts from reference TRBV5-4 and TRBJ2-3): ETGVTQSPTHLIKTRGQQVTLRCSSQSGHNTVSWYQQALGQGPQFIFQYYREEENGRGNFPPRFSGLQFPNYSSELNVNALELDDSALYLCASSSPGLAGGRSGTDTQYFGPGTRLTVL.

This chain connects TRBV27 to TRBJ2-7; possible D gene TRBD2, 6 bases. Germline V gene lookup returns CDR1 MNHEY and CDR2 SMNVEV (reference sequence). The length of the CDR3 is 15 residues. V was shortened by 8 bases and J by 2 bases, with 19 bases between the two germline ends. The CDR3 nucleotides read TGTGCCAGCTCTTCTAAGGCGGGATTGGCCTACGAGCAGTACTTC. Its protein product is CASSSKAGLAYEQYF.

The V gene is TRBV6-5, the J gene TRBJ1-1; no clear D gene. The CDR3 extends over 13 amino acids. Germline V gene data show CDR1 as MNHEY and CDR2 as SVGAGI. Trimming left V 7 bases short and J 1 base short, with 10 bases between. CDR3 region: CASTPLGNTEAFF. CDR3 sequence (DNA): TGTGCCAGCACCCCGCTAGGGAACACTGAAGCTTTCTTT.

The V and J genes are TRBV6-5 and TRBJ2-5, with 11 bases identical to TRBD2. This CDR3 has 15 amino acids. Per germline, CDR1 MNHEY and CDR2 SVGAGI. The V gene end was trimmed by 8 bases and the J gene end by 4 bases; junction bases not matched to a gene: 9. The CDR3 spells CASHFGTSGGETQYF. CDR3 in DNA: TGTGCCAGCCACTTCGGGACTAGCGGAGGAGAGACCCAGTACTTC.

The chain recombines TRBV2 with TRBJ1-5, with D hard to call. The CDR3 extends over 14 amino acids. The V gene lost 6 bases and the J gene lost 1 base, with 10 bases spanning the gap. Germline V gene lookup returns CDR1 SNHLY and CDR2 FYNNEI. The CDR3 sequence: CASSKQRSNQPQHF. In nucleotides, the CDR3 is TGTGCCAGCAGCAAGCAGAGGAGCAATCAGCCCCAGCATTTT.

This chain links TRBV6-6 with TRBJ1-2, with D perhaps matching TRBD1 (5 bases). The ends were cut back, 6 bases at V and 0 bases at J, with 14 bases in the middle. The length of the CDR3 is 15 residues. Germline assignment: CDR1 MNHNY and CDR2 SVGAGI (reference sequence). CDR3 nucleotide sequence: TGTGCCAGCAGCTCTGCCCGGGGGGCTAACTATGGCTACACCTTC. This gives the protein CASSSARGANYGYTF.

CDR3 protein: CASSQGASEGGELFF. The CDR3, as DNA: TGTGCCAGCAGCCAAGGGGCTAGCGAGGGCGGGGAGCTGTTTTTT. The chain uses TRBV4-2 and TRBJ2-2; the D gene is possibly TRBD2 (6 bases). The germline CDR1 and CDR2 sequences are LGHNA and YNFKEQ. V was clipped by 1 base and J by 7 bases, with 13 bases between them. CDR3 length: 15 residues.

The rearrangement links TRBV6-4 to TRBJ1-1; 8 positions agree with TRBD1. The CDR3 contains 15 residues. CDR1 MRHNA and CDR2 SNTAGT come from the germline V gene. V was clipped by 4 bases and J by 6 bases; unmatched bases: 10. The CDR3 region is CASSVTSGGASEAFF. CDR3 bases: TGTGCCAGCAGTGTCACCTCAGGGGGCGCGTCTGAAGCTTTCTTT.